These 5 T cell receptor beta chains came from one sample sequenced in a study of blood T cell repertoires in COVID-19. Sequencing was performed with immunoSEQ multiplex PCR; in TCRdb, only in-frame clones are kept and a portion is missing. The sample has about 42,000 clones, about 91% seen once. Sequenced material: peripheral blood. The origin of the receptors is a human donor in a cohort sampled during active COVID-19.

This clone came up a few times. This sequence joins TRBV14 and TRBJ1-1; TRBD1 aligns across 9 bases. V lost 3 bases, J lost 2 bases, and 16 bases stayed unmatched. CDR1 SGHDN and CDR2 FVKESK come from the germline V gene. This CDR3 has 19 amino acids. CDR3 in amino acids: CASSHLSPGQGGKNTEAFF. DNA of the CDR3: TGTGCCAGCAGCCACCTATCCCCGGGACAGGGAGGGAAAAACACTGAAGCTTTCTTT.

The chain has TRBV24-1 and TRBJ1-2; 8 nucleotides match TRBD1. V was clipped by 4 bases and J by 4 bases; unmatched bases: 10. There are 16 residues in the CDR3. The V gene's germline CDR1 is KGHDR and CDR2 SFDVKD. This chain's CDR3 is CATSDIGQGDVYGYTF. The CDR3 DNA is TGTGCCACCAGTGACATCGGACAGGGCGACGTCTATGGCTACACCTTC.

This clone was recorded once. The chain has TRBV7-3 and TRBJ2-3, with a weak D call TRBD1 (5 bases). Trimming removed 0 bases from V and 4 bases from J, with 5 bases in between. The CDR3 has 13 amino acids. The germline CDR1 and CDR2 sequences are SGHTA and FQGTGA. The CDR3 bases are TGTGCCAGCAGCTTAACGGGGCCAGATACGCAGTATTTT. Its translation is CASSLTGPDTQYF. The full variable domain, completed using reference TRBV7-3 and TRBJ2-3, is GAGVSQTPSNKVTEKGKYVELRCDPISGHTALYWYRQSLGQGPEFLIYFQGTGAADDSGLPNDRFFAVRPEGSVSTLKIQRTERGDSAVYLCASSLTGPDTQYFGPGTRLTVL.

The chain is built from TRBV9 and TRBJ1-5, with D possibly TRBD1 on 6 matching bases. Trimming removed 0 bases from V and 3 bases from J, with 7 bases in between. Germline loops: CDR1 SGDLS, CDR2 YYNGEE. The length of the CDR3 is 14 residues. The CDR3 coding sequence is TGTGCCAGCAGCGTAGGGACAGCCAATCAGCCCCAGCATTTT. This translates into CASSVGTANQPQHF. The full variable domain, completed using reference TRBV9 and TRBJ1-5, is DSGVTQTPKHLITATGQRVTLRCSPRSGDLSVYWYQQSLDQGLQFLIQYYNGEERAKGNILERFSAQQFPDLHSELNLSSLELGDSALYFCASSVGTANQPQHFGDGTRLSIL.

The chain couples TRBV21-1 to TRBJ2-3; the table assigns TRBD1, which was not confirmed against the DNA. TRBV21-1 corresponds to a pseudogene. The CDR3 loop spans 16 amino acids. CDR3 loop: CASTGTGPASTDTQYF. The CDR3 DNA is TGTGCCAGCACCGGGACAGGGCCCGCCAGCACAGATACGCAGTATTTT.